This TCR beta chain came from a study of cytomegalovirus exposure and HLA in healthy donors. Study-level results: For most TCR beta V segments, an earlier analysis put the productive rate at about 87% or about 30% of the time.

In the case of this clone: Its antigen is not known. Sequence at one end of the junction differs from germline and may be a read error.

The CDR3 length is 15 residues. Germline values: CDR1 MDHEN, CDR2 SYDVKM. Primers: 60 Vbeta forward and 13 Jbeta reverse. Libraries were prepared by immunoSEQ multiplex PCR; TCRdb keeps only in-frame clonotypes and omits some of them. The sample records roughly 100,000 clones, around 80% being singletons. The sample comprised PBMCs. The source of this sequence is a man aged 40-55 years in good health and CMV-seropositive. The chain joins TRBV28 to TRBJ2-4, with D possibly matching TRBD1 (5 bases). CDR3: CASSPHGREANSQYF. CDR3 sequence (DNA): TGTGCCAGCAGTCCCCACGGCAGGGAAGCGAACAGTCAGTACTTC.